The 5 T cell receptor beta chains given below trace back to one sample, sequenced in a study of blood T cell repertoires in COVID-19. Generated by immunoSEQ multiplex PCR, the TCRdb table keeps only in-frame clones and is missing some. Counted here are around 58,000 clones, less than 90% occurring once; the ten biggest clones make up less than 6%. The sequenced material came from peripheral blood. These receptors came from a human donor in a cohort sampled during active COVID-19.

The V call is TRBV30, the J call TRBJ1-6, with D possibly being TRBD1 (5 bases). The V end lost 2 bases, the J end lost 4 bases, and 15 bases lay between the germline ends. Germline V gene sequence: CDR1 GTSNPN, CDR2 SVGIG (reference sequence). The CDR3 spans 16 residues. CDR3 nucleotides: TGTGCCTGGAGTACCACCTGGGGACTTTATAATTCACCCCTCCACTTT. It yields the protein CAWSTTWGLYNSPLHF.

This chain links TRBV27 with TRBJ1-1; D perhaps matches TRBD1 (5 bases). The CDR3 is made up of 14 amino acids. V lost 7 bases, J lost 0 bases, and 12 bases lay in between. The V gene's germline CDR1 is MNHEY and CDR2 SMNVEV (reference sequence). CDR3 residues: CASNRGGVNTEAFF. CDR3 DNA sequence: TGTGCCAGCAACCGCGGGGGAGTGAACACTGAAGCTTTCTTT.

The V gene is TRBV19, the J gene TRBJ1-5, with 10 nucleotides matching TRBD1. Germline assignment: CDR1 LNHDA and CDR2 SQIVND (reference sequence). The V and J ends lost 3 bases and 6 bases, in that order; junction bases with no gene match: 5. CDR3 length: 15 amino acids. The CDR3 reads CASSIAGQGFQPQHF. The CDR3 DNA reads TGTGCCAGTAGTATTGCGGGACAGGGGTTTCAGCCCCAGCATTTT.

The chain joins TRBV28 to TRBJ1-4, with 7 bases aligning to TRBD1. This CDR3 is built from 13 residues. Per the germline V gene, CDR1 is MDHEN and CDR2 is SYDVKM. The V gene end was trimmed by 8 bases and the J gene end by 7 bases; junction bases not matched to a gene: 7. Here the CDR3 reads CASGQTGPEKLFF. The DNA for the CDR3 is TGTGCCAGCGGACAGACAGGGCCTGAAAAACTGTTTTTT.

The chain joins TRBV6-5 to TRBJ1-6; 7 bases are a match to TRBD1. This CDR3 has 14 amino acids. With 8 bases clipped from V and 9 bases from J, the junction kept 10 bases outside the gene matches. Germline lookup yields CDR1 MNHEY and CDR2 SVGAGI. In DNA form, the CDR3 reads TGTGCCAGCCGACGGGCAGGGGGAATTTCACCCCTCCACTTT. It codes for CASRRAGGISPLHF.